By its share, the clone carrying this T cell receptor beta chain is medium-sized (0.01 to 0.1%). Documented time point: blood at routine non-recurrence follow-up after resection. TCRdb reanalysed the 5' RACE reads using MiXCR and keeps one entry per CDR3 protein. The data hold about 10,000 distinct CDR3 sequences, with about a fifth observed a single time. The data are from a study of spatial heterogeneity in lung cancer. Background on the study: In cases with available follow-up PBMC samples, these were sequenced at a median of approximately 2 years after resection.

V shed 5 bases, J shed 3 bases, and the junction held 9 bases outside the gene matches. The CDR3 is made up of 16 amino acids. CDR1 and CDR2 (germline): LGHNA, YNFKEQ. The sequence was collected from a male donor with early-stage non-small cell lung cancer. V and J are TRBV4-2 and TRBJ1-2, with 10 nucleotides matching TRBD1. The sample consisted of PBMCs, taken at follow-up. The CDR3 nucleotides are TGTGCCAGCAGCAAAAGACAGGGGGCGCAGGACTATGGCTACACCTTC. Its translation is CASSKRQGAQDYGYTF.